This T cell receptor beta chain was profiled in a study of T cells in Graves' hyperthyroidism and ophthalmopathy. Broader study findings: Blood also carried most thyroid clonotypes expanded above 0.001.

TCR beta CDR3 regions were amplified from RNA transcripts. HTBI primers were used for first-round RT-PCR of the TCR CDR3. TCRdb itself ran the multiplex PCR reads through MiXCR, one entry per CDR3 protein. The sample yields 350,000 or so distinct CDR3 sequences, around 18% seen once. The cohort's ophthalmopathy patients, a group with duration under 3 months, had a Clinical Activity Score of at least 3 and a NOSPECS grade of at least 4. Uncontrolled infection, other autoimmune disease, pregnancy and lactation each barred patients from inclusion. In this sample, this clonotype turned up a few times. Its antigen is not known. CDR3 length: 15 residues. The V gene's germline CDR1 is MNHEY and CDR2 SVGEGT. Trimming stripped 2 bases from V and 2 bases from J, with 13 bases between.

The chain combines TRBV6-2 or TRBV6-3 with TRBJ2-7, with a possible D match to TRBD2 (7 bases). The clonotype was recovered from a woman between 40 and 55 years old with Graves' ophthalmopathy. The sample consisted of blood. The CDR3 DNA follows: TGTGCCAGCAGTTACGGGGGGGCAGGCGCCTACGAGCAGTACTTC. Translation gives CASSYGGAGAYEQYF.